These T cell receptor beta chains were read from a single sample in a study of T cells in Graves' hyperthyroidism and ophthalmopathy. A single record per CDR3 protein comes from TCRdb applying MiXCR to the multiplex PCR reads. The table includes more than 500,000 distinct CDR3 sequences, about 16% detected once. The sequencing input was blood. The receptors here all came from a woman in her 30s with Graves' ophthalmopathy. The CDR3 runs from the conserved cysteine through the conserved F or W. The order of the fields is D gene, V gene, J gene, clone size, CDR3 protein, CDR3 DNA. D genes are given only for firm matches. Some rows have no size entry. The others give once, few or many, or a class for an expanded clone.

>TRBD2|TRBV9|TRBJ2-1|few
CASSSEGGSKNEQFF
TGTGCCAGCAGCTCCGAGGGCGGGAGTAAGAATGAGCAGTTCTTC
>TRBD1|TRBV5-1|TRBJ1-2|many
CASSLGTDRGLFYGYTF
TGCGCCAGCAGCTTGGGTACGGACAGGGGGCTATTCTATGGCTACACCTTC
>-|TRBV9|TRBJ2-1|-
CASSADSPYNEQFF
TGTGCCAGCAGCGCAGACTCACCCTACAATGAGCAGTTCTTC
>TRBD2|TRBV11-2|TRBJ2-1|many
CASSFKLAGGGSYNEQFF
TGTGCCAGCAGCTTTAAACTAGCGGGAGGGGGCTCCTACAATGAGCAGTTCTTC
>-|TRBV4-3|TRBJ2-3|many
CASSPADGGRTDTQYF
TGCGCCAGCAGCCCAGCAGACGGGGGACGCACAGATACGCAGTATTTT
>-|TRBV5-1|TRBJ2-1|many
CASSLGRGVSYNEQFF
TGCGCCAGCAGCTTGGGTAGGGGGGTCTCCTACAATGAGCAGTTCTTC
>TRBD2|TRBV20-1|TRBJ2-6|many
CSASAGAISGANVLTF
TGCAGTGCTAGTGCGGGAGCCATCTCTGGGGCCAACGTCCTGACTTTC
>-|TRBV11-2|TRBJ2-7|-
CASSPKGRRVSEQYF
TGTGCCAGCAGCCCCAAAGGGAGAAGGGTGAGCGAGCAGTACTTC
>-|TRBV4-3|TRBJ1-4|many
CASSQDFQVSNEKLFF
TGCGCCAGCAGCCAAGATTTCCAGGTTTCTAATGAAAAACTGTTTTTT
>-|TRBV6-1|TRBJ1-1|many
CASSQDSRNTEAFF
TGTGCCAGCAGCCAGGACAGTCGGAACACTGAAGCTTTCTTT
>-|TRBV7-2|TRBJ1-1|many
CASKKDTQNTEAFF
TGTGCCAGCAAGAAAGACACTCAGAACACTGAAGCTTTCTTT
>TRBD1|TRBV28|TRBJ2-7|many
CATFGTDKYEQYF
TGTGCCACCTTCGGGACAGACAAATACGAGCAGTACTTC
>-|TRBV6-1|TRBJ1-6|few
CASSYFGGGSPLHF
TGTGCCAGCAGTTACTTTGGGGGGGGTTCACCCCTCCACTTT
>-|TRBV20-1|TRBJ2-1|many
CSVSRGVAKFF
TGCAGTGTATCTCGGGGAGTAGCGAAGTTCTTC
>TRBD2|TRBV5-4|TRBJ2-7|many
CASSLDASGTYEQYF
TGTGCCAGCAGCTTGGATGCTAGCGGTACCTACGAGCAGTACTTC
>TRBD1|TRBV18|TRBJ1-2|many
CASSPQGEGYGYTF
TGTGCCAGCTCACCGCAGGGGGAAGGCTATGGCTACACCTTC
>-|TRBV24-1|TRBJ2-2|few
CATSDGRPRGELFF
TGTGCCACCAGTGATGGGCGGCCGAGGGGGGAGCTGTTTTTT
>TRBD1|TRBV3-1|TRBJ1-4|-
CASSRTGDEKLFF
TGTGCCAGCAGCCGGACAGGGGATGAAAAACTGTTTTTT
>-|TRBV6-1|TRBJ2-3|-
CASRADGVLDTQYF
TGTGCCAGCAGGGCTGATGGGGTTTTAGATACGCAGTATTTT
>TRBD1|TRBV24-1|TRBJ2-3|many
CATSGHRDRGSFGTDTQYF
TGTGCCACCAGTGGCCACCGGGACAGGGGAAGTTTTGGCACAGATACGCAGTATTTT
>-|TRBV5-1|TRBJ2-7|few
CASRWTDLSSYEQYF
TGCGCCAGCAGGTGGACAGACCTAAGCTCCTACGAGCAGTACTTC
>-|TRBV7-6|TRBJ1-5|few
CASRKGPYSNQPQHF
TGTGCCAGCAGGAAGGGACCGTATAGCAATCAGCCCCAGCATTTT
>-|TRBV4-3|TRBJ2-1|many
CASSQDGNRYNEQFF
TGCGCCAGCAGCCAAGATGGAAACAGGTACAATGAGCAGTTCTTC
>TRBD1|TRBV30|TRBJ2-3|few
CARGQGRTDTQYF
TGTGCCCGGGGACAGGGAAGGACAGATACGCAGTATTTT
>TRBD2|TRBV15|TRBJ2-1|-
CATSRDLAGVNEQFF
TGTGCCACCAGCAGAGATTTAGCGGGAGTCAATGAGCAGTTCTTC
>TRBD1|TRBV7-2|TRBJ1-6|-
CASSYGTGRYNSPLHF
TGTGCCAGCAGCTACGGGACAGGGCGTTATAATTCACCCCTCCACTTT
>-|TRBV7-9|TRBJ1-4|few
CASTSQSEKLFF
TGTGCCAGCACCTCACAGTCCGAAAAACTGTTTTTT
>-|TRBV12-3/TRBV12-4|TRBJ2-7|many
CASRRAGIPYEQYF
TGTGCCAGCCGAAGGGCAGGGATCCCCTACGAGCAGTACTTC
>-|TRBV29-1|TRBJ2-1|-
CSVEVMGGRRGQFF
TGCAGCGTTGAAGTAATGGGGGGGCGCCGGGGTCAGTTCTTC
>-|TRBV12-3/TRBV12-4|TRBJ2-3|-
CASSWNSAISTDTQYF
TGTGCCAGCAGTTGGAATAGCGCGATAAGCACAGATACGCAGTATTTT
>TRBD2|TRBV19|TRBJ2-3|-
CASSGGLAGVGDTQYF
TGTGCCAGTAGTGGGGGACTAGCGGGAGTTGGAGATACGCAGTATTTT
>TRBD1|TRBV20-1|TRBJ1-1|many
CSARAKGGTNTEAFF
TGCAGTGCTAGGGCTAAAGGGGGCACGAACACTGAAGCTTTCTTT
>-|TRBV5-1|TRBJ2-1|many
CASSRLAEQFF
TGCGCCAGCAGCAGACTTGCAGAGCAGTTCTTC
>-|TRBV10-3|TRBJ2-5|few
CASGAEETQYF
TGCGCCTCTGGGGCCGAAGAGACCCAGTACTTC
>TRBD2|TRBV18|TRBJ2-1|many
CASSPPRSGNANEQFF
TGTGCCAGCTCACCACCACGAAGCGGGAACGCCAATGAGCAGTTCTTC
>-|TRBV19|TRBJ2-7|few
CASSLPGASYEQYF
TGTGCCAGTAGTCTGCCGGGAGCCTCCTACGAGCAGTACTTC
>-|TRBV6-5|TRBJ2-7|many
CASSYSQEQYF
TGTGCCAGCAGTTACTCGCAAGAGCAGTACTTC
>TRBD2|TRBV2|TRBJ2-1|once
CASSEAGGAGLARGNEQFF
TGTGCCAGCAGTGAAGCGGGTGGGGCGGGACTAGCGAGAGGAAATGAGCAGTTCTTC
>TRBD2|TRBV20-1|TRBJ2-1|-
CSASGTSLRDEQFF
TGCAGTGCTTCCGGGACTAGCCTCAGAGATGAGCAGTTCTTC
>-|TRBV6-2/TRBV6-3|TRBJ2-7|-
CASSYSSAYEQYF
TGTGCCAGCAGTTACTCTAGCGCCTACGAGCAGTACTTC
>TRBD2|TRBV20-1|TRBJ2-1|-
CSAYHRTSGSSNEQFF
TGCAGTGCTTATCATAGGACTAGCGGGAGTAGTAATGAGCAGTTCTTC
>TRBD2|TRBV6-1|TRBJ2-1|once
CASSAGTSGPNEQFF
TGTGCCAGCAGTGCCGGGACTAGCGGTCCCAATGAGCAGTTCTTC
>-|TRBV7-2|TRBJ1-6|many
CASTVTPSPLHF
TGTGCCAGCACCGTCACTCCTTCACCCCTCCACTTT
>-|TRBV7-2|TRBJ1-6|many
CASSLIQDNSPLHF
TGTGCCAGCAGCCTTATACAGGACAATTCACCCCTCCACTTT
>-|TRBV7-8|TRBJ1-4|many
CASRDRKTGEKLFF
TGTGCCAGCAGGGATCGAAAAACCGGTGAAAAACTGTTTTTT
>-|TRBV3-1|TRBJ2-2|-
CASSQTYGELFF
TGTGCCAGCAGCCAGACATACGGGGAGCTGTTTTTT
>-|TRBV20-1|TRBJ2-7|-
CGARTYEQYF
TGCGGTGCTAGAACCTACGAGCAGTACTTC
>TRBD1|TRBV28|TRBJ2-2|many
CASSTGQEHTGELFF
TGTGCCAGCAGTACGGGACAGGAACACACCGGGGAGCTGTTTTTT
>-|TRBV6-4|TRBJ2-5|many
CASSDKAGGQETQYF
TGTGCCAGCAGTGACAAGGCTGGGGGCCAAGAGACCCAGTACTTC
>TRBD1|TRBV28|TRBJ1-5|-
CASSSDREEINQPQHF
TGTGCCAGCAGTTCGGACAGGGAAGAAATCAATCAGCCCCAGCATTTT
>TRBD1|TRBV3-1|TRBJ2-7|many
CASSQDRTGGHEQYF
TGTGCCAGCAGCCAAGATCGGACAGGGGGTCACGAGCAGTACTTC
>-|TRBV4-3|TRBJ1-1|-
CASSQEMGASAFF
TGCGCCAGCAGCCAAGAAATGGGGGCTTCGGCTTTCTTT
>-|TRBV20-1|TRBJ2-7|many
CSASERWTSYEQYF
TGCAGTGCTAGCGAGAGGTGGACCTCCTACGAGCAGTACTTC
>-|TRBV30|TRBJ1-5|few
CAWTGGWGQPQHF
TGTGCCTGGACCGGGGGATGGGGTCAGCCCCAGCATTTT
>-|TRBV12-3/TRBV12-4|TRBJ1-1|few
CASSFSQGRTEAFF
TGTGCCAGCAGTTTCAGTCAGGGTCGTACTGAAGCTTTCTTT
>TRBD2|TRBV11-2|TRBJ2-1|many
CASSLAGGNYNEQFF
TGTGCCAGCAGCTTGGCGGGAGGAAACTACAATGAGCAGTTCTTC